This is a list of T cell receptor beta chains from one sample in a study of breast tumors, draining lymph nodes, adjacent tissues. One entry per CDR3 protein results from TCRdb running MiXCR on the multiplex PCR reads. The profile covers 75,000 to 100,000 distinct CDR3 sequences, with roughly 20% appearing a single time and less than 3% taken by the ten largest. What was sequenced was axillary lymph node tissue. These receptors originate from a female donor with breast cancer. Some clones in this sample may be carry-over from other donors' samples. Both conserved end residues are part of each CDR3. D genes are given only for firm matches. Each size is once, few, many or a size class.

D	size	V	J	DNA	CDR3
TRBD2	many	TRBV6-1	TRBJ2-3	TGTGCCAGCAAATTCACTAGCGGATCTAGCACAGATACGCAGTATTTT	CASKFTSGSSTDTQYF
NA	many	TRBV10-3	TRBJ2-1	TGTGCCATCAGTGAGGATCAAGGTTGGAAGCAGTTCTTC	CAISEDQGWKQFF
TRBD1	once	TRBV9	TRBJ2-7	TGTGCCAGCAGCGGATCCGGGACAGGGAACGAGCAGTACTTC	CASSGSGTGNEQYF
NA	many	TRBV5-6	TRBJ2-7	TGTGCCAGCAGCTCACCGACAGAGTCCTACGAGCAGTACTTC	CASSSPTESYEQYF
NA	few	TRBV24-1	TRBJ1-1	TGTGCCACCAGTGCCCCCGCAGGGAGAGCTTTCTTT	CATSAPAGRAFF
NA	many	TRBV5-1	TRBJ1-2	TGCGCCAGCAGCTTGGAGGGCAGAAGCTATGGCTACACCTTC	CASSLEGRSYGYTF
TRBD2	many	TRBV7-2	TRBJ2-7	TGTGCCAGCAGCTTAGCGCGGGGGAGTGCCTACGAGCAGTACTTC	CASSLARGSAYEQYF
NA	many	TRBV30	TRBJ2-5	TGTGCCTGGAGTGTACTGAGGGTTGAGACCCAGTACTTC	CAWSVLRVETQYF
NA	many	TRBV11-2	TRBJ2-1	TGTGCCAGCAGCAATTACAATGAGCAGTTCTTC	CASSNYNEQFF
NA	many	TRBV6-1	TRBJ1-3	TGTGCCAGCAGTCCTAGATCCGGAAACACCATATATTTT	CASSPRSGNTIYF